The next 13 T cell receptor beta chains were all read from a single sample in a study of blood T cell repertoires in COVID-19. Using immunoSEQ multiplex PCR, the repertoire was profiled, and TCRdb retains in-frame clones only, with some absent. The sample yields roughly 230,000 clones, 89% seen once. Source material: peripheral blood. All receptors derive from a woman between 35 and 50 years old who had recovered from COVID-19.

This sequence joins TRBV6-1 and TRBJ2-7; 7 bases map to TRBD2. This CDR3 is 14 amino acids long. Losses at the gene ends were 4 bases for V and 0 bases for J; bases not matched to a gene: 3. Germline lookup yields CDR1 MNHNS and CDR2 SASEGT. In DNA form, the CDR3 reads TGTGCCAGCAGTGTAGGCGGGAGCTCCTACGAGCAGTACGTC. Translation gives CASSVGGSSYEQYV.

The chain carries TRBV4-3 and TRBJ1-2, with D possibly being TRBD1 (5 bases). Germline loops: CDR1 LGHNA, CDR2 YSLEER. Trimming took 0 bases from V and 5 from J, leaving 16 bases between them. This CDR3 spans 16 amino acids. CDR3 sequence reads: CASSQETAQDPYGYTF. DNA of the CDR3: TGCGCCAGCAGCCAAGAGACAGCCCAGGACCCTTATGGCTACACCTTC.

The chain joins TRBV4-3 to TRBJ1-1; 11 bases map to TRBD1. The CDR3 runs to 15 residues. Per the germline V gene, CDR1 is LGHNA and CDR2 is YSLEER. V dropped 0 bases and J dropped 7; count of bases not matched to a gene: 4. CDR3 sequence: CASSQDGQGANEAFF. CDR3 DNA sequence: TGCGCCAGCAGCCAAGATGGACAGGGGGCAAATGAAGCTTTCTTT.

To note about this clone: One end of the junction varies from germline; a read error may be responsible. This chain joins TRBV27 and TRBJ2-5; D not certain. Germline assignment: CDR1 MNHEY and CDR2 SMNVEV (reference sequence). The CDR3 spans 10 residues. CDR3: CASSWSQPDF. CDR3 nucleotides: TGTGCCAGCAGTTGGTCTCAACCAGACTTC.

The chain uses TRBV11-3 and TRBJ2-1; 9 nucleotides match TRBD1. Germline CDR1 and CDR2: SGHNT and YENEEA. Losses at the gene ends were 1 base for V and 5 bases for J; bases not matched to a gene: 6. The CDR3 spans 16 residues. The CDR3 spells CASSLGGTGKNNEQFF. The DNA of the CDR3 is TGTGCCAGCAGCTTAGGAGGGACAGGGAAAAACAATGAGCAGTTCTTC.

This clone was detected a few times. The CDR3 region has the DNA TGTGCCAGCAGCAATACCCGGCGGGAGACTGAAGCTTTCTTT. This encodes CASSNTRRETEAFF. The rearrangement links TRBV21-1 to TRBJ1-1. TRBV21-1 is given as a pseudogene. The CDR3 is 14 amino acids.

This chain links TRBV14 with TRBJ2-7; the match to TRBD1 covers 9 bases. V lost 4 bases, J lost 2 bases, and 6 bases stayed unmatched. The CDR3 runs 15 residues. The germline CDR1 and CDR2 sequences are SGHDN and FVKESK. CDR3 sequence: CASSLGTGSAYEQYF. In nucleotides, the CDR3 is TGTGCCAGCAGCCTCGGGACAGGGTCGGCCTACGAGCAGTACTTC.

The gene calls are TRBV6-6 and TRBJ1-4; D is uncertain. This CDR3 comprises 14 residues. Germline CDR1 MNHNY, CDR2 SVGAGI (reference sequence). The V gene lost 10 bases and the J gene lost 0 bases, with 12 bases spanning the gap. The CDR3 here is CATLTHPTNEKLFF. The DNA of the CDR3 is TGTGCCACCCTGACACACCCAACTAATGAAAAACTGTTTTTT.

V usage is TRBV2 and J usage is TRBJ1-2; the match to TRBD1 covers 9 bases. In germline, CDR1 is SNHLY, CDR2 FYNNEI. This CDR3 has 12 amino acids. With 4 bases clipped from V and 11 bases from J, the junction kept 5 bases outside the gene matches. This CDR3 reads CASSGDRALYTF. CDR3 coding DNA: TGTGCCAGCAGTGGGGACAGGGCGCTATACACCTTC. The full variable domain, its missing parts supplied by reference TRBV2 and TRBJ1-2, is EPEVTQTPSHQVTQMGQEVILRCVPISNHLYFYWYRQILGQKVEFLVSFYNNEISEKSEIFDDQFSVERPDGSNFTLKIRSTKLEDSAMYFCASSGDRALYTFGSGTRLTVV.

The chain joins TRBV7-2 to TRBJ2-7; 11 bases align to TRBD1. The CDR3 contains 16 residues. V shed 1 base, J shed 4 bases, and the junction held 6 bases outside the gene matches. Per the germline V gene, CDR1 is SGHTA and CDR2 is FQGNSA. The CDR3 loop reads CASSLEDRGRIYEQYF. As DNA, the CDR3 is TGTGCCAGCAGCTTAGAGGACAGGGGGCGTATATACGAGCAGTACTTC.

This chain links TRBV6-2 or TRBV6-3 with TRBJ1-2; 8 nucleotides match TRBD1. Trimming cost V 6 bases and J 3 bases; bases outside gene matches: 18. This CDR3 comprises 18 residues. Germline CDR1 MNHEY, CDR2 SVGEGT. CDR3 coding DNA: TGTGCCAGCAGCACTCTTATACCAAAGGGACAGGTTTACTATGGCTACACCTTC. This codes for CASSTLIPKGQVYYGYTF.

The CDR3 spells CASSPGTGMYEQYF. The CDR3 DNA sequence: TGTGCCAGCAGCCCCGGGACAGGGATGTACGAGCAGTACTTC. The rearrangement links TRBV9 to TRBJ2-7; TRBD1 aligns across 9 bases. V was clipped by 4 bases and J by 4 bases; unmatched bases: 6. From germline, CDR1 is SGDLS and CDR2 YYNGEE. The CDR3 runs to 14 residues.

The chain is built from TRBV19 and TRBJ1-5, with 9 bases aligning to TRBD1. The CDR3 sequence is 14 residues long. The junction had 6 bases not matched to a gene; V was cut back by 5 bases and J by 7 bases. The V gene's germline CDR1 is LNHDA and CDR2 SQIVND (reference sequence). CDR3 residues: CASSPGQGHQPQHF. The CDR3 DNA is TGTGCCAGTAGTCCGGGACAGGGTCACCAGCCCCAGCATTTT. The full variable domain, in which reference TRBV19 and TRBJ1-5 provide the parts outside the CDR3, is DGGITQSPKYLFRKEGQNVTLSCEQNLNHDAMYWYRQDPGQGLRLIYYSQIVNDFQKGDIAEGYSVSREKKESFPLTVTSAQKNPTAFYLCASSPGQGHQPQHFGDGTRLSIL.